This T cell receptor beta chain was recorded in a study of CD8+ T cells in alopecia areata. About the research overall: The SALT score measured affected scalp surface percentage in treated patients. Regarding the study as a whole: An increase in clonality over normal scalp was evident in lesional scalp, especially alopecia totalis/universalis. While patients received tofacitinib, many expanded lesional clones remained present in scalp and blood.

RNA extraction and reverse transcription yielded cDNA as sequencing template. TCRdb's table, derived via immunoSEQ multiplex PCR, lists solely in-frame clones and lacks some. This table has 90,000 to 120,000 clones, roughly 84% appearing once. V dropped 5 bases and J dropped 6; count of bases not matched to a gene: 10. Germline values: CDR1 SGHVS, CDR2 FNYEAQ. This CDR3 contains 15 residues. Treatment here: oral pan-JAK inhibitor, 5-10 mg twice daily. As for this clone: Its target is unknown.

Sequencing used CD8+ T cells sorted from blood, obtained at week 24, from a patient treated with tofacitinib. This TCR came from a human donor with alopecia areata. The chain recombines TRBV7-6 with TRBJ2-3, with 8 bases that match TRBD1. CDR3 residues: CASSPLQGVRDTQYF. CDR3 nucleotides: TGTGCCAGCAGCCCATTACAGGGGGTGAGGGATACGCAGTATTTT.